A selection of T cell receptor beta chains follows, all from one sample in a study of blood T cells in healthy people across ages. MiXCR was run by TCRdb on the 5' RACE reads, yielding one entry per CDR3 protein. The table records about 780,000 distinct CDR3 sequences, 46% of them present only once. The sequencing sample was made of blood. Receptor source: a man aged 80 or over in good health. Each CDR3 is given with its conserved first and last residue. Each record gives: V gene, CDR3 protein.

v_call: TRBV11-3
cdr3_aa: CASSPRGVESYNEQFF

v_call: TRBV28
cdr3_aa: CASSPSQRESTGELFF

v_call: TRBV12-3/TRBV12-4
cdr3_aa: CASSLFSDIQYF

v_call: TRBV15
cdr3_aa: CATAISGSEDTGELFF

v_call: TRBV9
cdr3_aa: CASSVGDDSSNEQFF

v_call: TRBV7-9
cdr3_aa: CASSPRQEPRYGYTF

v_call: TRBV10-3
cdr3_aa: CAISETTTYEQYF

v_call: TRBV28
cdr3_aa: CASRHTPNRYTQYF

v_call: TRBV20-1
cdr3_aa: CSARAPWGGSTDTQYF

v_call: TRBV20-1
cdr3_aa: CSARDKASVPEELFF

v_call: TRBV4-3
cdr3_aa: CASSQDRTGVPDTQYF

v_call: TRBV5-1
cdr3_aa: CASSLEAGTDAQYF

v_call: TRBV20-1
cdr3_aa: CSASSRRGGSYNEQFF

v_call: TRBV30
cdr3_aa: CAWMLGQGGSPLHF

v_call: TRBV28
cdr3_aa: CASSRTGGFSDQPQHF

v_call: TRBV24-1
cdr3_aa: CATSAPGTGSDETQYF

v_call: TRBV18
cdr3_aa: CASSPLAGEDTQYF

v_call: TRBV15
cdr3_aa: CATSWHLNEQYF

v_call: TRBV6-2/TRBV6-3
cdr3_aa: CASTRRGGTNEKLFF

v_call: TRBV20-1
cdr3_aa: CSAREGENYGYTF

v_call: TRBV5-1
cdr3_aa: CASTEDGGPYEQYF

v_call: TRBV3-1
cdr3_aa: CASSPGLAGGGTDTQYF

v_call: TRBV7-2
cdr3_aa: CASSPGQRPPWDTQYF

v_call: TRBV7-2
cdr3_aa: CASSLVGEFQETQYF

v_call: TRBV9
cdr3_aa: CASSVALHARDHEQYF

v_call: TRBV6-2/TRBV6-3
cdr3_aa: CASSYRHNEQYF

v_call: TRBV7-2
cdr3_aa: CACSLAPTSGRYDEQFF